This TCR beta chain was sequenced in a study of cytomegalovirus exposure and HLA in healthy donors. Study results and limitations: Sequencing depth across donors, presence/absence analyses assumed, was roughly uniform. Immune exposure was documented only through CMV serostatus. A later analysis linked 15,000 to 20,000 TCR beta sequences to HLA alleles at 0.05 false discovery rate. As a later analysis showed, a missense DCLRE1C variant was linked to trimming of TCR beta V- and J-genes.

Comments on this clone: Antigen unknown.

It was with 60 Vbeta and 13 Jbeta primers that the PCR ran. The assay was immunoSEQ multiplex PCR, and TCRdb's table has in-frame clones only and misses some. The sample holds approximately 120,000 clones, under 85% seen once. From germline, CDR1 is SGHRS and CDR2 YFSETQ. With 5 bases removed from V and 0 bases from J, the gap between germline ends came to 12 bases. This CDR3 is 14 amino acids long. Sequenced: PBMCs. This clonotype was sampled from a man aged 35 to 55 in good health and CMV-seronegative. The chain recombines TRBV5-1 with TRBJ2-7, with D possibly matching TRBD1 (5 bases). CDR3 sequence reads: CASRSRTGSYEQYF. The CDR3 nucleotides read TGCGCCAGCAGATCACGTACAGGCTCCTACGAGCAGTACTTC.